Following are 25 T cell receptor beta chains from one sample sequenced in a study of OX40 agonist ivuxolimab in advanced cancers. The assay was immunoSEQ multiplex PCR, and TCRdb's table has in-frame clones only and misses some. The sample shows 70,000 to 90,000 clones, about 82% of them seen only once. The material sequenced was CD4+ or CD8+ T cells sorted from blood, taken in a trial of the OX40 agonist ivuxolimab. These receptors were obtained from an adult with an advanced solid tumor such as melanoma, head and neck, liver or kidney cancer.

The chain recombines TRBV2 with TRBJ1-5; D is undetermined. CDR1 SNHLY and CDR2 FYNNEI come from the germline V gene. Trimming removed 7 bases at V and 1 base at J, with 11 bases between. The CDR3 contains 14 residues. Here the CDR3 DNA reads TGTGCCAGCACGCAGGTATCAAGCAATCAGCCCCAGCATTTT. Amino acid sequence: CASTQVSSNQPQHF.

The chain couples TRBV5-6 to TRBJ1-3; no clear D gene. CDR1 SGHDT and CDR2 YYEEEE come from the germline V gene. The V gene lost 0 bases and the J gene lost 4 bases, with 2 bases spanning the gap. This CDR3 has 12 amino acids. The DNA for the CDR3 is TGTGCCAGCAGCTTGGCGGGAAACACCATATATTTT. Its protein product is CASSLAGNTIYF. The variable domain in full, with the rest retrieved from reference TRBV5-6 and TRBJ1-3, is DAGVTQSPTHLIKTRGQQVTLRCSPKSGHDTVSWYQQALGQGPQFIFQYYEEEERQRGNFPDRFSGHQFPNYSSELNVNALLLGDSALYLCASSLAGNTIYFGEGSWLTVV.

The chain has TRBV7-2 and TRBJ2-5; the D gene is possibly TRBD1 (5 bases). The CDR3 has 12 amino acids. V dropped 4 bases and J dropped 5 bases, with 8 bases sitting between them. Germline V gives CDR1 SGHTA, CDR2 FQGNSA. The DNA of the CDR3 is TGTGCCAGCAGCTCAGGGCTGGAGACCCAGTACTTC. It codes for CASSSGLETQYF.

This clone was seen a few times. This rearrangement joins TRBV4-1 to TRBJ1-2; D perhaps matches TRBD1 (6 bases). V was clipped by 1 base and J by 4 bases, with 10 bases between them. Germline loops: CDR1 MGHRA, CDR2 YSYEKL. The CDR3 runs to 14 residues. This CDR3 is CASSQVQGFYGYTF. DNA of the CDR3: TGCGCCAGCAGCCAAGTACAGGGATTCTATGGCTACACCTTC.

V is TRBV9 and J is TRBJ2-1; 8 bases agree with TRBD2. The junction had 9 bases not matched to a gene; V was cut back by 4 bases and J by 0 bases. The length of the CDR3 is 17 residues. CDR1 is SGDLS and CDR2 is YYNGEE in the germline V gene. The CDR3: CASSPLGGTSSYNEQFF. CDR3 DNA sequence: TGTGCCAGCAGCCCCCTGGGGGGGACTAGCTCCTACAATGAGCAGTTCTTC.

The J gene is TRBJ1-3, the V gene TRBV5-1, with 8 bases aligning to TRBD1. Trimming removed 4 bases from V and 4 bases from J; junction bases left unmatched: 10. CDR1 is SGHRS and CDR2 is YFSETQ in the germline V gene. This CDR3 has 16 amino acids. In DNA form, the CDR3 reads TGCGCCAGCAGCCCCTCGACAGGGGCGTCAGGAAACACCATATATTTT. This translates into CASSPSTGASGNTIYF.

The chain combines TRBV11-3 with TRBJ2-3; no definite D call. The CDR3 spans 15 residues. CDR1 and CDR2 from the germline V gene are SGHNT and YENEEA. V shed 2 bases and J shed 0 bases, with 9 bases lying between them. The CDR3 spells CASSLSWGSTDTQYF. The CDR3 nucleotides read TGTGCCAGCAGCTTAAGTTGGGGTAGCACAGATACGCAGTATTTT.

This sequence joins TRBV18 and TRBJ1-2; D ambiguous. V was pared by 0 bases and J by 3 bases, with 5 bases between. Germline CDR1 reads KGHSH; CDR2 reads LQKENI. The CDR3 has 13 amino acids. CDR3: CASSPPGYYGYTF. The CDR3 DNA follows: TGTGCCAGCTCACCACCAGGGTACTATGGCTACACCTTC.

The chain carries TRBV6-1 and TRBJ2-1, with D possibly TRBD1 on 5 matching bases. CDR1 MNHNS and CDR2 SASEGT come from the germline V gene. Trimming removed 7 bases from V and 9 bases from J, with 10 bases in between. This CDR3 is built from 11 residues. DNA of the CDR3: TGTGCCAGCAAGTACAGGAGTGAGCAGTTCTTC. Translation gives CASKYRSEQFF.

The CDR3 sequence: CASSSGTSGYNEQFF. The CDR3 DNA is TGTGCCAGCAGCTCCGGGACTAGCGGTTACAATGAGCAGTTCTTC. The V and J genes are TRBV7-7 and TRBJ2-1, with 11 bases lining up with TRBD2. Germline loops: CDR1 SSHAT, CDR2 FNYEAQ (reference sequence). CDR3 length: 15 amino acids. With V trimmed by 4 bases and J by 4 bases, 3 bases remained unmatched.

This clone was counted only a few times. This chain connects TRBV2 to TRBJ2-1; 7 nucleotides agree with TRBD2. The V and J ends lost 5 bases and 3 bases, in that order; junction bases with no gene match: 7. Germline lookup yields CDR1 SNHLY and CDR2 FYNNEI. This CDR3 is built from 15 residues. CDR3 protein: CASSLSSGFYNEQFF. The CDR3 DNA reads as TGTGCCAGCAGTCTATCTAGCGGTTTCTACAATGAGCAGTTCTTC.

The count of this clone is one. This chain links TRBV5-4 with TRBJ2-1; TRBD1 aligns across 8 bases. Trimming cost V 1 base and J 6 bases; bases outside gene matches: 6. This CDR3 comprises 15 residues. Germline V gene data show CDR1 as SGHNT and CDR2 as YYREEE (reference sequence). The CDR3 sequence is CASSLQGAGGNEQFF. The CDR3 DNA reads TGTGCCAGCAGCTTGCAGGGGGCAGGAGGCAATGAGCAGTTCTTC. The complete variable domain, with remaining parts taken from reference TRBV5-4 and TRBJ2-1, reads ETGVTQSPTHLIKTRGQQVTLRCSSQSGHNTVSWYQQALGQGPQFIFQYYREEENGRGNFPPRFSGLQFPNYSSELNVNALELDDSALYLCASSLQGAGGNEQFFGPGTRLTVL.

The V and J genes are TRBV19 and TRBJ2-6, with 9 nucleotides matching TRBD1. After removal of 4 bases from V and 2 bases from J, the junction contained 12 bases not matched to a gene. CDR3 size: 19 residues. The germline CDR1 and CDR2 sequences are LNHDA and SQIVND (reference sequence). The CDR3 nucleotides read TGTGCCAGTAGTAAGGACGGGACAGGGTTTATAGCTGGGGCCAACGTCCTGACTTTC. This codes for CASSKDGTGFIAGANVLTF.

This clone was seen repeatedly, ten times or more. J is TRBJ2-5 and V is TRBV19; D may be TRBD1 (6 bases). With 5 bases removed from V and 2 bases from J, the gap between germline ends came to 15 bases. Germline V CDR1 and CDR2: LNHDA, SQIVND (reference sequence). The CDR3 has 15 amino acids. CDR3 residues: CASSFSPGQQETQYF. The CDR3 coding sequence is TGTGCCAGTAGTTTTTCGCCGGGACAACAAGAGACCCAGTACTTC.

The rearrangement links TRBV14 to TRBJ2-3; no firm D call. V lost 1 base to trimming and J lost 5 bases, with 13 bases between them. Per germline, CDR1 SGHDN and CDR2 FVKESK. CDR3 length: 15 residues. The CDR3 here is CASSQGKGMIDTQYF. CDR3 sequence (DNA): TGTGCCAGCAGCCAAGGGAAGGGAATGATAGATACGCAGTATTTT. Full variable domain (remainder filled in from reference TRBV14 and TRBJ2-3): EAGVTQFPSHSVIEKGQTVTLRCDPISGHDNLYWYRRVMGKEIKFLLHFVKESKQDESGMPNNRFLAERTGGTYSTLKVQPAELEDSGVYFCASSQGKGMIDTQYFGPGTRLTVL.

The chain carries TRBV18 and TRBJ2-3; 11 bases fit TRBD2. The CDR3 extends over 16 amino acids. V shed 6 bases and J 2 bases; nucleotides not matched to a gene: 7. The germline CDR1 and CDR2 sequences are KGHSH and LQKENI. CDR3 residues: CASSKGTSGTTDTQYF. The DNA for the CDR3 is TGTGCCAGCTCGAAAGGGACTAGCGGAACCACAGATACGCAGTATTTT.

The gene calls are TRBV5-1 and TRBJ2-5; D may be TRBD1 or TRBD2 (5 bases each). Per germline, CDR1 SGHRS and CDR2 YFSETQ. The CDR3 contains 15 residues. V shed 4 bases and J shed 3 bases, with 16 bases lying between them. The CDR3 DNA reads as TGCGCCAGCAGCCTCGCCGGGACGGCAGAAGAGACCCAGTACTTC. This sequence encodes CASSLAGTAEETQYF.

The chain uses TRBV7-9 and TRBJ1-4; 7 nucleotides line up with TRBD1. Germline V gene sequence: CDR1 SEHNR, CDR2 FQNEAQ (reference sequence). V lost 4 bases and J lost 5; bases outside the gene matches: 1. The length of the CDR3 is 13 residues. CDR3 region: CASSYRGNEKLFF. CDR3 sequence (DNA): TGTGCCAGCAGCTACAGGGGAAATGAAAAACTGTTTTTT.

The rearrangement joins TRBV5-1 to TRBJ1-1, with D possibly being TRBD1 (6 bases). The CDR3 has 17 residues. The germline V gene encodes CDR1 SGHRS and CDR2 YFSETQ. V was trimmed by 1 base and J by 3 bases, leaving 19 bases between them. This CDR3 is CASSLNRGAQWDTEAFF. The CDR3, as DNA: TGCGCCAGCAGCTTGAACCGGGGGGCGCAATGGGACACTGAAGCTTTCTTT.

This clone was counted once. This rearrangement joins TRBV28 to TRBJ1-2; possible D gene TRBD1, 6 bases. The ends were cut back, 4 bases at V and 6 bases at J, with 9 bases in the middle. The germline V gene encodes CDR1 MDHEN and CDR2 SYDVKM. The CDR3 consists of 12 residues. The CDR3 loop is CASSYRVDGYTF. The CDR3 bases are TGTGCCAGCAGTTACAGGGTAGATGGCTACACCTTC.

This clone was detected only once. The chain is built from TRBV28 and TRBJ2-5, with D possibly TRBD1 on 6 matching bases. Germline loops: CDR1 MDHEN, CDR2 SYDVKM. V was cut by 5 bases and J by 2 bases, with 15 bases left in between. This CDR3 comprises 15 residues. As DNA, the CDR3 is TGTGCCAGCAGTCTGACAGGCGCCCCTCAAGAGACCCAGTACTTC. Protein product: CASSLTGAPQETQYF.

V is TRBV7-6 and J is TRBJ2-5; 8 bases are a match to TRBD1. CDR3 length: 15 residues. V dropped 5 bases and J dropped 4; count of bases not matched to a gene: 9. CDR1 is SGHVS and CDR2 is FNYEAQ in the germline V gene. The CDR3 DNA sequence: TGTGCCAGCAGCCTTAGCCCGGACAGGGTAGAGACCCAGTACTTC. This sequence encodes CASSLSPDRVETQYF.

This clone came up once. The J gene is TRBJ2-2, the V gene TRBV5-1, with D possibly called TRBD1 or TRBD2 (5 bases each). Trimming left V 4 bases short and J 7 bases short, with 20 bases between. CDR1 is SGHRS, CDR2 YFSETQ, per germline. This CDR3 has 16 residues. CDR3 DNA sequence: TGCGCCAGCAGCCCCCCCGGGACCGTAGTGGGCGGGGAGCTGTTTTTT. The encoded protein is CASSPPGTVVGGELFF.

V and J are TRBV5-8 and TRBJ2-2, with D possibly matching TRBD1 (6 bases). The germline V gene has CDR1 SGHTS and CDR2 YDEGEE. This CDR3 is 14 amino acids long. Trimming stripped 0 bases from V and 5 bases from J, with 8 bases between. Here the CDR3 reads CASSLDRVTGELFF. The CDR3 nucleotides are TGTGCCAGCAGCTTGGACAGGGTTACCGGGGAGCTGTTTTTT.

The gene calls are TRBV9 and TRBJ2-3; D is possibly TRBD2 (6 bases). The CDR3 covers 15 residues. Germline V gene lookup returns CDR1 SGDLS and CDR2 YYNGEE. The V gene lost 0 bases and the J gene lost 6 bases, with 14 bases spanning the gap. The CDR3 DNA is TGTGCCAGCAGCGTAGCCCTAGCGTTAAGGGATACGCAGTATTTT. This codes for CASSVALALRDTQYF.